The source of this T cell receptor (beta chain) is a study of T-cell reconstitution after alpha-beta-depleted transplantation in children. Broader study findings: After transplant, at about two months, alpha-beta T cells were reportedly derived from several hundred expanded graft clones.

The table lists this clonotype with many counts. Antigen unknown. The CDR3 runs 16 residues. The V gene's germline CDR1 is SGHAT and CDR2 FQNNGV. Trimming removed 4 bases from V and 2 bases from J; junction bases left unmatched: 9. This sample's TCRbeta library carried unique molecular identifier barcodes. A single record per CDR3 protein comes from TCRdb applying MiXCR to the PCR reads. Among 550,000 to 600,000 distinct CDR3 sequences listed, 23% were seen once. The TCR originated in a boy under three years old who had a stem cell transplant for acute myeloid leukemia, so the T cells may come from the graft donor. The chain carries TRBV11-2 and TRBJ2-3; 7 bases are shared with TRBD2. This sample comprised PBMCs, mostly from graft donor cells, obtained 360 days after TCRalphabeta/CD19-depleted stem cell transplant. In DNA form, the CDR3 reads TGTGCCAGCAGCTCCCTAGCGGCCCACCCCACAGATACGCAGTATTTT. Amino acid sequence: CASSSLAAHPTDTQYF.